This T cell receptor (beta chain) is drawn from a study of cytomegalovirus exposure and HLA in healthy donors. PCR used 60 Vbeta primers and 13 Jbeta primers. Method: immunoSEQ multiplex PCR; TCRdb's copy keeps in-frame clones and lacks some. The sample table includes roughly 71,000 clones. This CDR3 is 16 amino acids long. With V trimmed by 2 bases and J by 6 bases, 7 bases remained unmatched. Germline V CDR1 and CDR2: SNHLY, FYNNEI. V is TRBV2 and J is TRBJ2-1, with 10 bases matching TRBD1. The TCR originated in a woman aged 40-49 years in good health and CMV-seropositive. Sequencing used PBMCs. As DNA, the CDR3 is TGTGCCAGCAGTGAAACCGGGACAGGGGTTTTCAATGAGCAGTTCTTC. This gives the protein CASSETGTGVFNEQFF.